This TCR beta chain stems from a study of PD-L1 blockade in urothelial cancer. Study overall: About 90% of the 29 patients comprised males who had bladder-origin urothelial cancer. Among blood samples, the median T cell count was 141,255.

The assay was immunoSEQ multiplex PCR, and TCRdb's table has in-frame clones only and misses some. The sample has more than 35,000 clones, roughly 86% seen once; the top ten hold under 15%. The germline gives CDR1 GTSNPN, CDR2 SVGIG (reference sequence). There are 16 residues in the CDR3. J gave up 0 bases and V 3 bases, and 5 bases lay outside the gene matches. Specified time point: peripheral blood 6 weeks after treatment start. This clonotype was sampled from a man aged 55-75 years with urothelial cancer. This chain uses TRBV30 with TRBJ2-6; 7 nucleotides match TRBD1. The sample was PBMCs, taken around atezolizumab (anti-PD-L1) treatment. The CDR3: CAWRGGQASGANVLTF. Written as DNA, the CDR3 is TGTGCCTGGAGAGGTGGACAGGCCTCTGGGGCCAACGTCCTGACTTTC.